This TCR beta chain comes out of a study of regulatory T cells in long-lasting Graves disease. Arm-PCR of CDR3 regions and iRepertoire HTBI primers were used to build TCR beta libraries. TCRdb used MiXCR to reprocess the multiplex PCR reads, holding one entry per CDR3 protein. The sample includes 580,000 or so distinct CDR3 sequences, about 16% of them seen just once. Time point here: newly diagnosed GD, antithyroid drugs for less than 3 months. RNA isolated from PBMCs was used to make the TCR library. These data are also associated with another study on T cells in Graves' hyperthyroidism and ophthalmopathy.

The starting material was peripheral blood mononuclear cells (PBMCs), obtained at new diagnosis, from a patient treated with antithyroid drugs. This TCR came from a man between 18 and 29 years old with Graves disease.

The chain's CDR3 is CASSQLTGTDQETQYF. DNA of the CDR3: TGTGCCAGCAGCCAACTGACCGGGACGGACCAAGAGACCCAGTACTTC. V and J are TRBV4-2 and TRBJ2-5; D might be TRBD1 or TRBD2, each matching 5 bases. V dropped 2 bases and J dropped 0 bases, with 13 bases sitting between them. The CDR3 has 16 residues. Germline V gene data show CDR1 as LGHNA and CDR2 as YNFKEQ.